This entry lists 14 T cell receptor beta chains sequenced from one sample in a study of blood T cells in healthy people across ages. The second PCR ran about 6 to 11 cycles with a sample-barcoded 5' primer and J-beta primers. TCRdb called the 5' RACE reads again in MiXCR, with one record for every CDR3 protein. This repertoire shows under 850,000 distinct CDR3 sequences, 35% to 40% found once; its top ten account for about an eighth. Sequencing input: blood. These receptors originate from a man aged 18 to 35 in good health.

Comment on this clonotype: A junction end diverges from the germline sequence, so it may reflect a read error. V and J are TRBV12-3 or TRBV12-4 and TRBJ2-5; the match to TRBD1 covers 8 bases. The CDR3 extends over 15 amino acids. The chain's CDR3 is CTSSFLDRERETQYF. In DNA, the CDR3 is TGTACCAGCAGTTTTTTGGACAGGGAAAGGGAGACCCAGTACTTC.

The CDR3: CSARVSSGGEYNEQYF. The CDR3 DNA sequence: TGCAGTGCTAGAGTATCCAGCGGGGGGGAATACAATGAGCAGTACTTC. This chain uses TRBV20-1 with TRBJ2-5, with 10 positions matching TRBD2. This CDR3 contains 16 residues. V was pared by 1 base and J by 11 bases, with 16 bases of the junction left unmatched. The germline CDR1 and CDR2 sequences are DFQATT and SNEGSKA (reference sequence).

The chain is built from TRBV13 and TRBJ2-3, with a weak D call TRBD1 (6 bases). The V end lost 5 bases, the J end lost 5 bases, and 20 bases lay between the germline ends. The CDR3 consists of 16 residues. The germline CDR1 and CDR2 sequences are PRHDT and FYEKMQ (reference sequence). CDR3 nucleotides: TGTGCCAGCAGCCCAAATTCCGGAGAGGGGGAAGATACGCAGTATTTT. Translated: CASSPNSGEGEDTQYF.

The V gene is TRBV5-1, the J gene TRBJ1-1; the match to TRBD1 covers 8 bases. Germline lookup yields CDR1 SGHRS and CDR2 YFSETQ. This CDR3 has 17 amino acids. After removal of 4 bases from V and 3 bases from J, the junction contained 14 bases not matched to a gene. CDR3 in DNA: TGCGCCAGCAGCGTTGGTCCCTCCAGGGGGCCGGACACTGAAGCTTTCTTT. Translated, it gives CASSVGPSRGPDTEAFF.

Regarding this clonotype: A much larger clone lies a single base off, so this may be a read error. CDR3 protein: CASSYARQVEETQFF. In DNA, the CDR3 is TGTGCCAGCAGTTACGCCCGACAGGTAGAAGAGACCCAGTTCTTC. The gene calls are TRBV6-6 and TRBJ2-1, with D perhaps matching TRBD1 (6 bases). V lost 2 bases and J 13 bases, leaving 21 bases between the germline ends. The CDR3 has 15 amino acids. CDR1 is MNHNY, CDR2 SVGAGI, per germline (reference sequence).

The chain carries TRBV11-2 and TRBJ2-3; unclear D gene. Germline V gene lookup returns CDR1 SGHAT and CDR2 FQNNGV. The length of the CDR3 is 16 residues. V was pared by 2 bases and J by 2 bases, with 14 bases between. This CDR3 is CASSLNTRTYTDTQYF. The CDR3, as DNA: TGTGCCAGCAGCTTAAATACGAGGACCTACACAGATACGCAGTATTTT.

The chain recombines TRBV5-1 with TRBJ2-5; 7 bases line up with TRBD2. Per germline, CDR1 SGHRS and CDR2 YFSETQ. The CDR3 covers 15 residues. The junction had 6 bases not matched to a gene; V was cut back by 0 bases and J by 4 bases. For the CDR3, the DNA is TGCGCCAGCAGCTTGGCAACGGGGAGGGGAGAGACCCAGTACTTC. This encodes CASSLATGRGETQYF.

The chain links TRBV24-1 to TRBJ2-7, with 7 bases matching TRBD2. Germline CDR1 reads KGHDR; CDR2 reads SFDVKD. Trimming at V came to 5 bases and at J to 7 bases, leaving 10 bases not matched to a gene. The CDR3 is made up of 14 amino acids. The CDR3 loop is CATSVSGGHNEQYF. CDR3 in DNA: TGTGCCACCAGTGTATCGGGAGGACACAATGAGCAGTACTTC.

The chain couples TRBV9 to TRBJ2-5, with D possibly TRBD2 on 5 matching bases. The V and J ends lost 0 bases and 4 bases respectively, with 10 bases between them. The CDR3 length is 14 residues. Germline V gene lookup returns CDR1 SGDLS and CDR2 YYNGEE. In DNA form, the CDR3 reads TGTGCCAGCAGCGTAGGCCGGGGTTCAGAGACCCAGTACTTC. Its protein is CASSVGRGSETQYF.

The V gene is TRBV7-9, the J gene TRBJ1-1; D might be TRBD1 (6 bases). Per the germline V gene, CDR1 is SEHNR and CDR2 is FQNEAQ (reference sequence). Trimming left V 1 base short and J 0 bases short, with 9 bases between. CDR3 size: 15 residues. CDR3 bases: TGTGCCAGCAGCTTAGTACGGGACATGAACACTGAAGCTTTCTTT. Encoded protein: CASSLVRDMNTEAFF.

In this sample, this clonotype turned up a few times. The chain couples TRBV7-2 to TRBJ2-1; D possibly corresponds to TRBD1 (5 bases). TRBJ2-7 matches the DNA end more closely, so the J call is doubtful. The CDR3 consists of 14 residues. The germline gives CDR1 SGHTA, CDR2 FQGNSA. The CDR3 sequence: CASSSRVSYNEQYF. In DNA form, the CDR3 reads TGTGCCAGCAGCTCCAGGGTCTCCTACAATGAGCAGTACTTC.

The V call is TRBV7-2, the J call TRBJ2-1; possibly TRBD1 for D (6 bases). Trimming cost V 1 base and J 0 bases, with 10 bases left between them. There are 16 residues in the CDR3. The germline V gene encodes CDR1 SGHTA and CDR2 FQGNSA. The CDR3 DNA reads as TGTGCCAGCAGCTTAGTGGGCAGGGGCTCCTACAATGAGCAGTTCTTC. As protein: CASSLVGRGSYNEQFF.

The chain couples TRBV20-1 to TRBJ2-1, with D maybe TRBD1 (6 bases). V shed 4 bases and J shed 0 bases, with 19 bases lying between them. Germline CDR1 DFQATT, CDR2 SNEGSKA (reference sequence). The CDR3 is made up of 17 amino acids. CDR3 protein: CSAILRQASRSYNEQFF. In nucleotides, the CDR3 is TGCAGTGCTATACTTCGACAGGCTAGCCGCTCCTACAATGAGCAGTTCTTC.

There are a few counts of this clonotype. The chain is built from TRBV9 and TRBJ2-1, with D perhaps assigned TRBD1 or TRBD2 (5 bases each). This CDR3 contains 16 residues. CDR1 and CDR2 (germline): SGDLS, YYNGEE. V dropped 3 bases and J dropped 2 bases, with 15 bases sitting between them. The CDR3 DNA reads as TGTGCCAGCAGCGGAGGGGTGACTGGCACCTACAATGAGCAGTTCTTC. Amino acid sequence: CASSGGVTGTYNEQFF.